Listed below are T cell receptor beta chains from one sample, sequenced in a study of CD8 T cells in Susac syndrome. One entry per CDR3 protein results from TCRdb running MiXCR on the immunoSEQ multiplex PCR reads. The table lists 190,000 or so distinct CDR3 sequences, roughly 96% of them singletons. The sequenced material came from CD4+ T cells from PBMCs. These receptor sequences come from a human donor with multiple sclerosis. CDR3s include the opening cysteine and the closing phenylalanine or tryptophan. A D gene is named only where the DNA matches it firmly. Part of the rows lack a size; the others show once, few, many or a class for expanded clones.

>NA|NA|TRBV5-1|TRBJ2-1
TGCGCCAGCAGCTTACAGCTGAGGTCCCCCAATGAGCAGTTCTTC
CASSLQLRSPNEQFF
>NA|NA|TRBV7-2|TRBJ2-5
TGTGCCAGCAGCTTATTAGTAGGTCAACAAGAGACCCAGTACTTC
CASSLLVGQQETQYF
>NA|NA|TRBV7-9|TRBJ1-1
TGTGCCAGCAGCTCCCATAACACTGAAGCTTTCTTT
CASSSHNTEAFF
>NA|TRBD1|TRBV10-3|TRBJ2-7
TGTGCCATCACCCCAGGGGGAAGAGGCGAGCAGTACTTC
CAITPGGRGEQYF
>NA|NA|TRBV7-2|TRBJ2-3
TGTGCCAGCAGCCCTCCGGGACATGAGGGAACGCAGTATTTT
CASSPPGHEGTQYF
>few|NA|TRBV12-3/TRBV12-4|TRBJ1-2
TGTGCCAGCAGTAGGGGGGACTATGGCTACACCTTC
CASSRGDYGYTF
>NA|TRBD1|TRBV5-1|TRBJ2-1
TGCGCCAGCAGCTCGGGACAGGGGATGGGTGAGCAGTTCTTC
CASSSGQGMGEQFF
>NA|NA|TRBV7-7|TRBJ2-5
TGTGCTAGCAGCTTACGAGCGGGCCCTCAAGAGACCCAGTACTTC
CASSLRAGPQETQYF
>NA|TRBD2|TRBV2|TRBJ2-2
TGTGCCAGCAGTGAAAGCCCGATAGCGGGACGTGGGGAGCTGTTTTTT
CASSESPIAGRGELFF
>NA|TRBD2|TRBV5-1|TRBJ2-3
TGCGCCAGTAAGCGGGGAACGGGCACAGATACGCAGTATTTT
CASKRGTGTDTQYF
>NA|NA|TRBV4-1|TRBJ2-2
TGCGCCAGCAGCCAGAGGGAAACCGGGGAGCTGTTTTTT
CASSQRETGELFF
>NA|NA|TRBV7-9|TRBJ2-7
TGTGCCAGCAGCTTAGCGGACCTTGGCTCCTACGAGCAGTACTTC
CASSLADLGSYEQYF
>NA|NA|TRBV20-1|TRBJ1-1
TGCAGTGCTAGGGTACGGCAGCCTTACACTGAAGCTTTCTTT
CSARVRQPYTEAFF